This record looks at one T cell receptor beta chain sequence and its context. The protocol was immunoSEQ multiplex PCR, while the TCRdb copy is restricted to in-frame clones and leaves out a portion. The sample records some 1,600,000 clones, 98% being singletons. This record belongs to a study of shared clonotypes between healthy human individuals. V trimming: 4 bases; J trimming: 4 bases; junction bases outside the gene matches: 5. CDR3 length: 15 residues. Germline V gene data show CDR1 as LNHDA and CDR2 as SQIVND (reference sequence). What was sequenced was naive CD4+ T cells sorted from blood. Sample subset: CD45RA+ positively selected. The chain links TRBV19 to TRBJ2-3; the match to TRBD2 covers 10 bases. This clonotype was obtained from a man aged 25-45 years in good health. The CDR3 nucleotides read TGTGCCAGTAGTACCTGGACTAGCGGAGCAGATACGCAGTATTTT. This codes for CASSTWTSGADTQYF.